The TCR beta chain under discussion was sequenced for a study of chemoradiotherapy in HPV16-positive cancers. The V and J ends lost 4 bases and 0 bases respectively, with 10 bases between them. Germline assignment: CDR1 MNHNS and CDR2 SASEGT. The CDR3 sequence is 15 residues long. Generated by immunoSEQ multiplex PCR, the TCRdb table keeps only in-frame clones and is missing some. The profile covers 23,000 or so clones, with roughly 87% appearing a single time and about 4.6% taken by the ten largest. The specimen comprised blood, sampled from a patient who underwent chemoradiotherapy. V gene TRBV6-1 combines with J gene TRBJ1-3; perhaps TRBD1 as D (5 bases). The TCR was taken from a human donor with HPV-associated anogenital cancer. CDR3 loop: CASSVFQGSGNTIYF. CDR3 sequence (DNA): TGTGCCAGCAGTGTTTTCCAGGGCTCTGGAAACACCATATATTTT.